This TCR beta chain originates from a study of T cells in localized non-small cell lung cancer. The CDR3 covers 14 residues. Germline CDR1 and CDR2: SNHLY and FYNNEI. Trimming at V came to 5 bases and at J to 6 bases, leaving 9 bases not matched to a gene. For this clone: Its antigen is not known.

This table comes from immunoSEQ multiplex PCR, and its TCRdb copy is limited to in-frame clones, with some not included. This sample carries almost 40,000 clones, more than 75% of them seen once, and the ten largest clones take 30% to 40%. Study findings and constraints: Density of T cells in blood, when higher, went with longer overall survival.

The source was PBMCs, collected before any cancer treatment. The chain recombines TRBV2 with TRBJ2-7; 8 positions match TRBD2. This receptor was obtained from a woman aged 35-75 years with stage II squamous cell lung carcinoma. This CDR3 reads CASSPGGHSGEQYF. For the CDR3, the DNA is TGTGCCAGCAGTCCGGGGGGGCATTCTGGCGAGCAGTACTTC.